Reported below is one T cell receptor beta chain. The data originate from a study of control samples from healthy donors and cancer patients. Only in-frame clones appear in the TCRdb table, and some are missing; sequencing was by immunoSEQ multiplex PCR. The table includes more than 150,000 clones, around 90% detected once. This CDR3 comprises 14 residues. Germline V gene data show CDR1 as SGHRS and CDR2 as YFSETQ. V was clipped by 1 base and J by 7 bases, with 11 bases between them. The sequence was obtained from a woman aged 25-40 years in good health. The chain joins TRBV5-1 to TRBJ2-2, with D uncertain. Sequenced sample: blood. The CDR3 is CASSLSLADGELFF. CDR3 sequence (DNA): TGCGCCAGCAGCTTGTCCTTGGCGGACGGGGAGCTGTTTTTT.